Shown below are 22 T cell receptor beta chains from a single sample sequenced in a study of OX40 agonist ivuxolimab in advanced cancers. Produced via immunoSEQ multiplex PCR; TCRdb's table is partial and in-frame only. The sample shows about 48,000 clones, 70% to 90% of them seen only once. Material: CD4+ or CD8+ T cells sorted from blood, obtained in a trial of the OX40 agonist ivuxolimab. All receptors derive from an adult with an advanced solid tumor such as melanoma, head and neck, liver or kidney cancer.

This clone has more than one count but fewer than ten. This chain connects TRBV7-2 to TRBJ2-3; D assignment may be TRBD1 or TRBD2 (6 bases each). Germline CDR1 SGHTA, CDR2 FQGNSA. V gave up 2 bases and J gave up 2 bases, with 11 bases separating them. The CDR3 is 15 residues long. CDR3 in amino acids: CASSLQRGDTDTQYF. For the CDR3, the DNA is TGTGCCAGCAGCTTACAGAGGGGGGACACAGATACGCAGTATTTT.

Written as DNA, the CDR3 is TGCGCCAGCAGCTTGGGGAGGACTAGCGGCACAGATACGCAGTATTTT. Its protein is CASSLGRTSGTDTQYF. This sequence joins TRBV5-1 and TRBJ2-3, with TRBD2 matching over 9 bases. CDR1 is SGHRS and CDR2 is YFSETQ in the germline V gene. Trimming took 0 bases from V and 1 from J; bases not matched to a gene: 3. The length of the CDR3 is 16 residues.

The CDR3 spells CASNTVREKLFF. The CDR3 nucleotides read TGTGCCAGCAATACCGTCCGGGAAAAACTGTTTTTT. The rearrangement links TRBV28 to TRBJ1-4; no definite D call. CDR1 is MDHEN, CDR2 SYDVKM, per germline. The CDR3 extends over 12 amino acids. Between the trimmed V and J ends, which lost 7 bases and 8 bases, there was a span of 11 bases.

The chain links TRBV7-8 to TRBJ2-1, with a possible D match to TRBD1 (5 bases). V gave up 1 base and J gave up 5 bases, with 6 bases separating them. CDR3 length: 13 residues. CDR1 and CDR2 from the germline V gene are SGHVS and FQNEAQ. The CDR3 region has the DNA TGTGCCAGCAGCTTAGACAGGAACAATGAGCAGTTCTTC. Protein product: CASSLDRNNEQFF.

This clone was detected once. This sequence joins TRBV5-1 and TRBJ2-3; D gene unclear. Germline loops: CDR1 SGHRS, CDR2 YFSETQ. This CDR3 comprises 13 residues. Trimming pared 2 bases from V and 2 bases from J, leaving 6 bases between. In DNA, the CDR3 is TGCGCCAGCAGCTTTCAGTTCACAGATACGCAGTATTTT. It is translated as CASSFQFTDTQYF.

The rearrangement joins TRBV7-6 to TRBJ2-3, with unresolved D. V gave up 3 bases and J gave up 0 bases, with 10 bases separating them. The CDR3 is 15 amino acids. CDR1 is SGHVS, CDR2 FNYEAQ, per germline. The CDR3 reads CASSFQPASTDTQYF. CDR3 coding DNA: TGTGCCAGCAGCTTCCAACCGGCAAGCACAGATACGCAGTATTTT.

A few counts support this clone. The V and J genes are TRBV21-1 and TRBJ1-5; the table gives TRBD1 as D, unverified against the DNA. TRBV21-1 is flagged as a pseudogene. There are 20 residues in the CDR3. DNA of the CDR3: TGTGCCAGCAGCACGGATATCCTGGGGACAGGGGGATATAGCAATCAGCCCCAGCATTTT. Residues: CASSTDILGTGGYSNQPQHF.

In this sample, this clone turned up a few times. This chain uses TRBV19 with TRBJ2-5; TRBD1 matches 9 bases. V lost 7 bases to trimming and J lost 2 bases; unmatched junction nucleotides: 8. Germline CDR1 LNHDA, CDR2 SQIVND (reference sequence). CDR3 length equals 15 residues. The CDR3 sequence: CASTPGQGIQETQYF. In DNA, the CDR3 is TGTGCCAGTACCCCCGGACAGGGGATACAAGAGACCCAGTACTTC.

The chain links TRBV9 to TRBJ1-3; TRBD1 agrees at 7 bases. The length of the CDR3 is 17 residues. CDR1 and CDR2 from the germline V gene are SGDLS and YYNGEE. The V gene end was trimmed by 0 bases and the J gene end by 0 bases; junction bases not matched to a gene: 6. The DNA of the CDR3 is TGTGCCAGCAGCGTAGGGGAGACAGGGACCTCTGGAAACACCATATATTTT. Its protein is CASSVGETGTSGNTIYF.

For this clone: At the DNA level, this CDR3 is encoded by other sequences in the same sample as well. J is TRBJ2-1 and V is TRBV25-1; D is unresolved. The germline gives CDR1 MGHDK, CDR2 SYGVNS. The CDR3 is made up of 15 amino acids. Trimming took 3 bases from V and 0 from J, leaving 9 bases between them. Written as DNA, the CDR3 is TGTGCCAGCAGTGATGGCGGCAGCTCCTACAATGAGCAGTTCTTC. As protein: CASSDGGSSYNEQFF.

CDR3 nucleotide sequence: TGTGCCAGCAGCGGAGAATGGACTGCCACAGATACGCAGTATTTT. As protein: CASSGEWTATDTQYF. V usage is TRBV9 and J usage is TRBJ2-3, with a possible D match to TRBD2 (5 bases). Germline assignment: CDR1 SGDLS and CDR2 YYNGEE. The V gene lost 3 bases and the J gene lost 2 bases, with 13 bases spanning the gap. The CDR3 covers 15 residues.

The chain has TRBV11-2 and TRBJ2-7; 11 nucleotides line up with TRBD1. The CDR3 extends over 15 amino acids. Germline assignment: CDR1 SGHAT and CDR2 FQNNGV. The junction had 3 bases not matched to a gene; V was cut back by 3 bases and J by 2 bases. CDR3 region: CASSFGTGGTYEQYF. The CDR3 coding sequence is TGTGCCAGCAGCTTTGGGACAGGGGGGACCTACGAGCAGTACTTC.

This clone turned up a few times. The CDR3 nucleotides are TGTGCCAGCTCGTCCACAGGGCGCGCTGAAGCTTTCTTT. It yields the protein CASSSTGRAEAFF. The J gene is TRBJ1-1, the V gene TRBV18; D perhaps matches TRBD1 (6 bases). V lost 6 bases to trimming and J lost 6 bases, with 14 bases between them. The CDR3 is 13 amino acids. Germline CDR1 and CDR2: KGHSH and LQKENI.

This chain uses TRBV14 with TRBJ1-2; 7 nucleotides align to TRBD1. Germline values: CDR1 SGHDN, CDR2 FVKESK. The trim removed 1 base at V and 3 bases at J, leaving 8 bases unmatched. The CDR3 covers 16 residues. CDR3 in DNA: TGTGCCAGCAGCCAAGCCCACGGACAGGAATACTATGGCTACACCTTC. Translating gives CASSQAHGQEYYGYTF.

The chain uses TRBV30 and TRBJ1-5, with D possibly TRBD1 on 6 matching bases. Germline assignment: CDR1 GTSNPN and CDR2 SVGIG (reference sequence). This CDR3 has 14 residues. Deletions cut 5 bases from V and 5 bases from J, with 16 bases between. CDR3 coding DNA: TGTGCCTGGGGGAAGCCAGGGGTCCATCAGCCCCAGCATTTT. Residues: CAWGKPGVHQPQHF.

With regard to this clone: Other DNA sequences in this sample translate to the same CDR3. The rearrangement links TRBV7-9 to TRBJ1-2; the match to TRBD1 covers 9 bases. The CDR3 loop spans 13 amino acids. V lost 5 bases and J lost 6; bases outside the gene matches: 4. Germline V gives CDR1 SEHNR, CDR2 FQNEAQ (reference sequence). The CDR3, as DNA: TGTGCCAGCAGCCCGGACAGGGGTAATGGCTACACCTTC. Amino acids: CASSPDRGNGYTF.

This sequence joins TRBV7-6 and TRBJ2-7, with D hard to call. V lost 1 base and J lost 2, with 12 bases in between. CDR1 SGHVS and CDR2 FNYEAQ come from the germline V gene. The CDR3 has 15 amino acids. CDR3 protein: CASSLVPGPTYEQYF. CDR3 nucleotides: TGTGCCAGCAGCTTAGTCCCGGGTCCCACCTACGAGCAGTACTTC.

This chain uses TRBV19 with TRBJ2-7; D is uncertain. The V end lost 7 bases, the J end lost 4 bases, and 20 bases lay between the germline ends. This CDR3 region has 15 residues. Germline lookup yields CDR1 LNHDA and CDR2 SQIVND (reference sequence). The CDR3 sequence is CASTLDGTSGYEQYF. CDR3 DNA sequence: TGTGCCAGTACCCTGGACGGTACGTCCGGGTACGAGCAGTACTTC.

V and J are TRBV19 and TRBJ2-1; 10 bases are shared with TRBD2. Trimming at V came to 0 bases and at J to 9 bases, leaving 8 bases not matched to a gene. Germline assignment: CDR1 LNHDA and CDR2 SQIVND (reference sequence). CDR3 length equals 16 residues. Written as DNA, the CDR3 is TGTGCCAGTAGTATAGATCGCCTAGCGGGGGTGGGTGAGCAGTTCTTC. It translates to CASSIDRLAGVGEQFF.

V is TRBV30 and J is TRBJ1-5; TRBD1 agrees at 8 bases. The V gene end was trimmed by 1 base and the J gene end by 7 bases; junction bases not matched to a gene: 3. Germline V gene sequence: CDR1 GTSNPN, CDR2 SVGIG (reference sequence). This CDR3 is 13 amino acids long. The CDR3 loop reads CAWSGQGTQPQHF. The CDR3 DNA reads as TGTGCCTGGAGTGGACAGGGGACCCAGCCCCAGCATTTT.

About this clone: Other nucleotide sequences in the sample specify the same CDR3. This rearrangement joins TRBV15 to TRBJ2-5, with a tentative D call TRBD2 (5 bases). The CDR3 length is 15 residues. Germline V CDR1 and CDR2: LNHNV, YYDKDF (reference sequence). The V gene lost 0 bases and the J gene lost 4 bases, with 12 bases spanning the gap. The CDR3 loop reads CATSRDGLAGETQYF. The CDR3, as DNA: TGTGCCACCAGCAGAGATGGGCTAGCTGGAGAGACCCAGTACTTC.

The DNA of the CDR3 is TGTGCCTGGAGGGCCGGATTGGGGTTCCAAAATAATTCACCCCTCCACTTT. As protein: CAWRAGLGFQNNSPLHF. The chain joins TRBV30 to TRBJ1-6; D not certain. Germline lookup yields CDR1 GTSNPN and CDR2 SVGIG (reference sequence). Between the trimmed V and J ends, which lost 3 bases and 5 bases, there was a span of 20 bases. This CDR3 has 17 amino acids.